This record concerns one T cell receptor beta chain sequence. No conserved phenylalanine or tryptophan ends this CDR3, so it is likely a read error. TCR beta cDNA was reverse-transcribed from approximately 0.45 ug of total RNA. The reaction used a constant-region primer and ProtoScript II reverse transcriptase. Generation of the TCR beta libraries relied on three nested multiplex PCR rounds using slightly modified ARM-PCR. TCRdb reprocessed the multiplex PCR reads via MiXCR and lists one record per CDR3 protein. The sample includes under 45,000 distinct CDR3 sequences, 74% seen only once; the top ten take under 20%. This sample stems from a study of tumor-infiltrating lymphocytes in primary liver carcinoma. Co-extraction yielded RNA and DNA from about 20-30 mg of unsorted bulk tissue. The material sequenced was liver tumor tissue from sampling region 4. The subset is: tumor region T4, right-lateral pole. This TCR was sampled from a man between 40 and 49 years old with primary liver carcinoma and hepatitis B virus infection.

CDR3 protein: CVSSVGQSYEQYL. The DNA of the CDR3 is TGTGTCAGCAGTGTGGGACAGTCCTACGAGCAGTACCTC. This chain joins TRBV11-3 and TRBJ2-7; 7 nucleotides match TRBD1. Germline CDR1 and CDR2: SGHNT and YENEEA. The CDR3 is 13 residues long.